A selection of T cell receptor beta chains follows, all from one sample in a study of blood T cells in healthy people across ages. TCRdb called the 5' RACE reads again in MiXCR, with one record for every CDR3 protein. The data contain 710,000 or so distinct CDR3 sequences, roughly 20% of them singletons. Sequenced input: blood. The origin of the receptors is a man between 65 and 85 years old in good health. Both conserved end residues are part of each CDR3. A D gene is named only where the DNA matches it firmly. Clone size appears in some rows only: once, few, many, or a class for an expanded clone.

J gene: TRBJ1-2
V gene: TRBV5-1
clone size: few
D gene: NA
CDR3 DNA: TGCGCCAGCAGCTTGGAAGGGACTGCCAACTATGGCTACACCTTC
CDR3 protein: CASSLEGTANYGYTF

J gene: TRBJ1-5
V gene: TRBV7-9
clone size: few
D gene: NA
CDR3 DNA: TGTGCCAGCAGCAGGGCCGGTGGGGACAATCAGCCCCAGCATTTT
CDR3 protein: CASSRAGGDNQPQHF

J gene: TRBJ1-2
V gene: TRBV14
clone size: once
D gene: NA
CDR3 DNA: TGTGCCAGCAGTGGCTGGGGCTATGGCTACACCTTC
CDR3 protein: CASSGWGYGYTF

J gene: TRBJ2-3
V gene: TRBV20-1
clone size: few
D gene: NA
CDR3 DNA: TGCAGTGCTGTCCCGGACATGATAACGCAGTATTTT
CDR3 protein: CSAVPDMITQYF

J gene: TRBJ2-3
V gene: TRBV6-2/TRBV6-3
clone size: NA
D gene: NA
CDR3 DNA: TGTGCCAGCAGTTACGGTCAGGGCTTTAGCACAGATACGCAGTATTTT
CDR3 protein: CASSYGQGFSTDTQYF

J gene: TRBJ1-5
V gene: TRBV7-2
clone size: NA
D gene: TRBD1
CDR3 DNA: TGTGCCAGCAGCCCGGACAGGGGCCCAAATCAGCCCCAGCATTTT
CDR3 protein: CASSPDRGPNQPQHF

J gene: TRBJ1-2
V gene: TRBV4-2
clone size: few
D gene: NA
CDR3 DNA: TGTGCCAGCAGCCAAACCCGGGCCGAAGGGAACTATGGCTACACCTTC
CDR3 protein: CASSQTRAEGNYGYTF

J gene: TRBJ1-6
V gene: TRBV7-2
clone size: NA
D gene: TRBD1
CDR3 DNA: TGTGCCAGCAGCTTCGTAACAGGGGGCAATTCACCCCTCCACTTT
CDR3 protein: CASSFVTGGNSPLHF

J gene: TRBJ2-1
V gene: TRBV30
clone size: few
D gene: NA
CDR3 DNA: TGTGCCTGGAGTGTACATTCCCCGGACAGATACAATGAGCAGTTCTTC
CDR3 protein: CAWSVHSPDRYNEQFF

J gene: TRBJ1-1
V gene: TRBV12-5
clone size: few
D gene: NA
CDR3 DNA: TGTGCTAGTGGTCCCACAGGGAACACTGAAGCTTTCTTT
CDR3 protein: CASGPTGNTEAFF

J gene: TRBJ2-3
V gene: TRBV18
clone size: NA
D gene: NA
CDR3 DNA: TGTGCCAGCTCACGGGTGTCGGATACGCAGTATTTT
CDR3 protein: CASSRVSDTQYF

J gene: TRBJ1-2
V gene: TRBV9
clone size: NA
D gene: TRBD1
CDR3 DNA: TGTGCCAGCAGCCCACGGACAGGGGCCGCCTATGGCTACACCTTC
CDR3 protein: CASSPRTGAAYGYTF

J gene: TRBJ2-1
V gene: TRBV27
clone size: many
D gene: NA
CDR3 DNA: TGTGCCAGCAGTTTCGGGGGGCGCGTAAATGAGCAGTTCTTC
CDR3 protein: CASSFGGRVNEQFF

J gene: TRBJ2-3
V gene: TRBV6-5
clone size: NA
D gene: NA
CDR3 DNA: TGTGCCAGCAGTTACTATCGGGACTTGAGCACAGATACGCAGTATTTT
CDR3 protein: CASSYYRDLSTDTQYF

J gene: TRBJ2-6
V gene: TRBV15
clone size: few
D gene: NA
CDR3 DNA: TGTGCCACCAGCGCCCAACAGGGCTTCAGTAGAATTAGTGGGGCCAACGTCCTGACTTTC
CDR3 protein: CATSAQQGFSRISGANVLTF

J gene: TRBJ1-6
V gene: TRBV7-9
clone size: NA
D gene: NA
CDR3 DNA: TGTGCCAGCAGCTTAGTTTCTGGTTTTAATTCACCCCTCCACTTT
CDR3 protein: CASSLVSGFNSPLHF

J gene: TRBJ1-2
V gene: TRBV20-1
clone size: NA
D gene: TRBD1
CDR3 DNA: TGCAGTGCTACCTTGGACACAGGGGGCAGTGGCTACACCTTC
CDR3 protein: CSATLDTGGSGYTF

J gene: TRBJ1-5
V gene: TRBV20-1
clone size: few
D gene: TRBD1
CDR3 DNA: TGCAGTGCTAGAGGGGGCGACAGGGTTTACAATCAGCCCCAGCATTTT
CDR3 protein: CSARGGDRVYNQPQHF

J gene: TRBJ2-3
V gene: TRBV12-3/TRBV12-4
clone size: NA
D gene: TRBD1
CDR3 DNA: TGTGTCAGCAGTCAGGGGGCAGATACGCAGTATTTT
CDR3 protein: CVSSQGADTQYF

J gene: TRBJ2-5
V gene: TRBV5-5
clone size: few
D gene: TRBD1
CDR3 DNA: TGTGCCAGCAGCAAAGACAGGGGTATAGGGGAGACCCAGTACTTC
CDR3 protein: CASSKDRGIGETQYF

J gene: TRBJ2-1
V gene: TRBV4-1
clone size: few
D gene: NA
CDR3 DNA: TGCGCCAGCAGCCAAGATCGGTCGGGACCCGAGGCAGAGCAGTTCTTC
CDR3 protein: CASSQDRSGPEAEQFF

J gene: TRBJ1-2
V gene: TRBV20-1
clone size: NA
D gene: TRBD1
CDR3 DNA: TGCAGTGCTAGAGATTCATTAGGGACAGTGAATGGCTACACCTTC
CDR3 protein: CSARDSLGTVNGYTF

J gene: TRBJ2-1
V gene: TRBV27
clone size: few
D gene: NA
CDR3 DNA: TGTGCCAGCAGTTCGAGGGATCTGGAGCAGTTCTTC
CDR3 protein: CASSSRDLEQFF

J gene: TRBJ2-6
V gene: TRBV5-5
clone size: NA
D gene: TRBD1
CDR3 DNA: TGTGCCAGCAGCCTACGGACAGGGGTAGTCTCTGGGGCCAACGTCCTGACTTTC
CDR3 protein: CASSLRTGVVSGANVLTF

J gene: TRBJ2-3
V gene: TRBV2
clone size: few
D gene: TRBD1
CDR3 DNA: TGTGCCAGCAGACCCACAGGGGGCAGTTTTGATACGCAGTATTTT
CDR3 protein: CASRPTGGSFDTQYF

J gene: TRBJ1-5
V gene: TRBV15
clone size: NA
D gene: NA
CDR3 DNA: TGTGCCACCAGCAGAGATGATACAAGAGGAAATCAGCCCCAGCATTTT
CDR3 protein: CATSRDDTRGNQPQHF

J gene: TRBJ2-1
V gene: TRBV20-1
clone size: NA
D gene: TRBD2
CDR3 DNA: TGCAGTGCCCAAAACGTCGGCGGGGGGGATCATAATGAGCAGTTCTTC
CDR3 protein: CSAQNVGGGDHNEQFF

J gene: TRBJ2-2
V gene: TRBV5-1
clone size: few
D gene: NA
CDR3 DNA: TGCGCCAGCACCCGACGGGGTACTAACACGAACACCGGGGAGCTGTTTTTT
CDR3 protein: CASTRRGTNTNTGELFF

J gene: TRBJ1-4
V gene: TRBV20-1
clone size: NA
D gene: NA
CDR3 DNA: TGCAGTGCGGAGGGGGATGCAACTAATGAAAAACTGTTTTTT
CDR3 protein: CSAEGDATNEKLFF